These T cell receptor beta chains were read from a single sample in a study of blood T cell repertoires in COVID-19. This table comes from immunoSEQ multiplex PCR, and its TCRdb copy is limited to in-frame clones, with some not included. The sample consists of about 150,000 clones, about 86% of them appearing once. Sequenced input: peripheral blood. Source of these receptors: a woman aged 45-65 years with active or convalescent COVID-19. Each CDR3 is given with its conserved first and last residue. The order of the fields is J gene, D gene, CDR3 length, clone size, V gene, CDR3 protein, CDR3 DNA. The D gene is left open where the match is weak. Clone size is shown for a subset of rows, as once, few, many or a class of expanded clone.

>TRBJ1-6|TRBD1|16|.|TRBV28
CASTELLDRANSPLHF
TGTGCCAGCACGGAGCTGCTTGACAGGGCCAATTCACCCCTCCACTTT
>TRBJ2-2|.|13|.|TRBV30
CAWRPGRGGELFF
TGTGCCTGGAGGCCGGGTCGGGGCGGGGAGCTGTTTTTT
>TRBJ1-2|.|14|.|TRBV27
CASSQRGEVYGYTF
TGTGCCAGCAGCCAACGGGGGGAGGTTTATGGCTACACCTTC
>TRBJ2-5|TRBD2|13|.|TRBV30
CAWSGGVQETQYF
TGTGCCTGGAGCGGGGGGGTCCAAGAGACCCAGTACTTC
>TRBJ2-3|TRBD2|15|once|TRBV11-2
CASSLDGRGTDTQYF
TGTGCCAGCAGCTTAGACGGGAGGGGCACAGATACGCAGTATTTT
>TRBJ2-5|.|14|.|TRBV7-3
CASSYGRGQETQYF
TGTGCCAGCAGCTATGGACGGGGCCAAGAGACCCAGTACTTC
>TRBJ2-3|TRBD2|17|.|TRBV7-2
CASSFRRLAGGRDTQYF
TGTGCCAGCAGCTTCCGCAGACTAGCGGGGGGGCGAGATACGCAGTATTTT
>TRBJ2-1|TRBD2|16|few|TRBV24-1
CATSDSTAGGYNEQFF
TGTGCCACCAGTGATTCGACAGCGGGAGGTTACAATGAGCAGTTCTTC
>TRBJ1-5|.|12|once|TRBV28
CASSASIEPQHF
TGTGCCAGCAGTGCCAGTATTGAGCCCCAGCATTTT
>TRBJ2-5|.|12|.|TRBV29-1
CSVGAQGETQYF
TGCAGCGTTGGGGCACAGGGTGAGACCCAGTACTTC
>TRBJ2-7|TRBD2|15|.|TRBV4-1
CASSYRGLAGTEQYF
TGCGCCAGCAGCTACCGGGGACTAGCGGGAACCGAGCAGTACTTC
>TRBJ1-1|.|14|.|TRBV7-3
CASSLTGVGSEAFF
TGTGCCAGCAGCTTAACCGGGGTGGGTTCTGAAGCTTTCTTT
>TRBJ2-3|.|17|.|TRBV19
CASSIGPRQSRTDTQYF
TGTGCCAGTAGTATAGGGCCTAGACAGTCACGCACAGATACGCAGTATTTT
>TRBJ2-5|TRBD2|15|.|TRBV20-1
CSASFPTSGSKTQYF
TGCAGTGCTAGTTTCCCGACTAGCGGGAGTAAGACCCAGTACTTC
>TRBJ2-6|TRBD1|18|once|TRBV18
CASSIELGTGSGANVLTF
TGTGCCAGCTCAATCGAGCTCGGGACAGGGTCTGGGGCCAACGTCCTGACTTTC
>TRBJ2-7|.|16|.|TRBV6-6
CASSYVSEGESYEQYF
TGTGCCAGCAGTTACGTTAGCGAGGGGGAGTCCTACGAGCAGTACTTC
>TRBJ2-3|TRBD2|19|once|TRBV27
CASSHLSGTSGGARDTQYF
TGTGCCAGCAGTCACCTTTCCGGGACTAGCGGGGGGGCAAGAGATACGCAGTATTTT
>TRBJ1-6|.|15|.|TRBV7-2
CASSFGIGEYSPLHF
TGTGCCAGCAGCTTTGGGATCGGGGAATATTCACCCCTCCACTTT
>TRBJ2-7|TRBD2|18|.|TRBV5-1
CASSPGGLAAWTVYEQYF
TGCGCCAGCAGCCCGGGGGGACTAGCGGCCTGGACGGTCTACGAGCAGTACTTC
>TRBJ2-3|.|11|.|TRBV20-1
CSALQGDTQYF
TGCAGTGCACTACAGGGAGATACGCAGTATTTT
>TRBJ1-1|.|14|.|TRBV6-6
CASSYRGVGTEAFF
TGTGCCAGCAGTTATCGGGGGGTGGGGACTGAAGCTTTCTTT
>TRBJ2-1|TRBD2|19|.|TRBV28
CASSSPGLAGVASYNEQFF
TGTGCCAGCAGTTCGCCGGGACTAGCGGGAGTTGCCTCCTACAATGAGCAGTTCTTC